The clone carrying this T cell receptor beta chain has a handful of counts. Its specificity is not known. TCRdb's table, derived via immunoSEQ multiplex PCR, lists solely in-frame clones and lacks some. The sample carries some 100,000 clones, about 90% recorded once. These data belong to a study of T cell responses to AZD1222 COVID-19 vaccine. Study-level points and caveats: Clonal diversity may have been underestimated in mostly white British donors.

This CDR3 region has 15 residues. The ends were cut back, 4 bases at V and 5 bases at J, with 13 bases in the middle. CDR1 SGHNT and CDR2 YYREEE come from the germline V gene (reference sequence). The rearrangement links TRBV5-4 to TRBJ1-6; the D gene is possibly TRBD1 (6 bases). This sample comprised peripheral blood, obtained on day 0 of AZD1222 vaccination. This receptor was identified in an adult in good health. The CDR3 is CASSSGGLNNSPLHF. The CDR3 DNA is TGTGCCAGCAGCAGCGGGGGGCTGAATAATTCACCCCTCCACTTT.